The clone carrying this T cell receptor (beta chain) appeared a few times. CDR1 LGHNA and CDR2 YSLEER come from the germline V gene. With V trimmed by 2 bases and J by 4 bases, 8 bases remained unmatched. There are 16 residues in the CDR3. The sample is drawn from a study of T cells of healthy individuals. TCRdb called the 5' RACE reads again in MiXCR, with one record for every CDR3 protein. The table shows approximately 50,000 distinct CDR3 sequences, with roughly 14% occurring only once. The gene calls are TRBV4-3 and TRBJ2-3, with 8 bases that match TRBD2. The receptor's source is a human donor in good health. CDR3 region: CASSQSPSGRADTQYF. The CDR3 coding sequence is TGCGCCAGCAGCCAATCGCCCTCCGGGAGGGCAGATACGCAGTATTTT.